This note documents a single TCR beta chain sequence. Its antigen is unknown. Nothing much larger sits one base from this clone, and base qualities are not available. The CDR3 regions of human TCRbeta chains were analyzed by immunosequencing. The published analysis was carried out like this. TCRs in the repertoires were compared against a reference library of SARS-CoV-2-specific TCRs that had been generated with the MIRA antigen-specificity platform. Breadth was defined as the fraction of unique TCRs that were SARS-CoV-2-associated, and depth was defined as the fraction of total T cells that were SARS-CoV-2-associated. Using the MIRA data, each spike-specific TCR was assigned both to the spike region to which the TCR was reactive and to a CD4 or CD8 class. Log10-transformed breadth and depth values were compared by one-way ANOVA with Sidak's multiple comparisons tests. Here the immuneACCESS table is served through TCRdb, limited to in-frame sequences with V and J called. Missing clones are a known gap in these copies; in checked studies unresolved V genes cover under half, and the rest lacks a known reason. From that table come the V and J calls and clone size; the DNA was used to work out D and trimming. The sample table lists 100,000 or so clones, 80% to 85% of them with a count of one. Approximately 15% of the sample comes from the top ten.

These data belong to a study of T cell responses to AZD1222 COVID-19 vaccine (dated by TCRdb to about 2021). Study-wide context: AZD1222 recipients whose second dose came at about 4 weeks and those whose second dose came at about 12 weeks were combined into one group, since spike-specific TCR depth and breadth did not differ between the two schedules. Trial participants were enrolled into age subgroups of 18-55, 56-69 and 70-plus years, which contained approximately 150, 28 and 58 TCR-sequenced participants, respectively. A total of 230 or so trial participants underwent TCR sequencing, of whom roughly 210 received two doses of AZD1222 and around 26 received two doses of the MenACWY control vaccine. Overall study outcomes, separate from this receptor: The whole spike protein was spanned by vaccine-associated CD4 TCRs, and dominant responses were seen in regions 160-218 and 743-854. Reportedly, close to half of the unique spike-specific TCRs recognized epitopes lying outside the regions that are mutated in the B.1.351 and B.1.1.7 variants. Conclusions about previously exposed vaccinees are limited, since just a handful of AZD1222 recipients were seropositive for SARS-CoV-2 at baseline. Because no samples from the day 14 peak response were available, repertoires could be characterized only after the peak T cell response. In the small 56-69-year group, the increase in depth fell short of significance, most likely because of low power. After two AZD1222 doses, both the breadth and the depth of spike-specific TCRs were significantly higher than at day 0 and than in MenACWY recipients. Participants were mostly white British, with more females than males. The authors suggested clonal diversity may have been underestimated.

What this sample's time point label stands for: baseline before first vaccination. Vaccinee samples were obtained from the UK trials COV001 and COV002, which included a single-blind randomized controlled phase 2/3 trial of AZD1222 (ChAdOx1 nCoV-19) in healthy adults. Trial participant PBMC samples were collected at day 0 and day 28 after the second dose for TCRbeta chain sequencing. Spanning cysteine to phenylalanine, the CDR3 consists of 16 amino acids. Only the CDR3 portion is preserved as DNA: 48 bases, with reading frame beginning at the first base. Taken from the germline V gene (reference sequence), the CDR1 and CDR2 loops are LNHDA and SQIVND. Trimming at the junction amounts to 9 bases on V and 2 bases on J, and the germline ends lie 22 bases apart.

The specimen comprised peripheral blood, sampled on day 0 of AZD1222 vaccination. This clonotype was sampled from an adult in good health. The rearranged chain carries TRBV19 and TRBJ1-2; TRBD1 is possibly the D segment (5 matching bases). The encoded CDR3 is CASTNARGNTNYGYTF. The nucleotide sequence reads as follows: TGTGCCAGCACCAACGCCCGGGGGAATACCAACTATGGCTACACCTTC.